This T cell receptor (beta chain) was captured by sequencing in a study of OX40 agonist ivuxolimab in advanced cancers. Some clones are missing from TCRdb's copy, which holds only in-frame ones; the method was immunoSEQ multiplex PCR. The profile covers fewer than 65,000 clones, with more than 85% appearing a single time and roughly 20% taken by the ten largest. This clone turned up a few times. V was clipped by 5 bases and J by 6 bases, with 13 bases between them. CDR1 and CDR2 (germline): MNHEY, SMNVEV (reference sequence). This CDR3 comprises 13 residues. Sequenced material: CD4+ or CD8+ T cells sorted from blood, taken in a trial of the OX40 agonist ivuxolimab. The rearrangement links TRBV27 to TRBJ1-2, with D hard to call. This clonotype originated in an adult with an advanced solid tumor such as melanoma, head and neck, liver or kidney cancer. The CDR3 DNA is TGTGCCAGCAGTGCCCAAGCCTTCCATGGCTACACCTTC. This translates into CASSAQAFHGYTF.